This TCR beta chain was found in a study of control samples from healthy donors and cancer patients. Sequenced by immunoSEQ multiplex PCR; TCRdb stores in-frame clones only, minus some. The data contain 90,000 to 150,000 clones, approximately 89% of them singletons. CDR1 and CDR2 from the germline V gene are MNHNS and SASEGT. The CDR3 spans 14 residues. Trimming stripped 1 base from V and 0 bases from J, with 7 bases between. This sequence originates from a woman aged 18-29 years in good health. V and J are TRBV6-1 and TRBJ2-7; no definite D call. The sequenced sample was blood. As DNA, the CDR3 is TGTGCCAGCAGTGAAGGGCCTTCCTCCTACGAGCAGTACTTC. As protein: CASSEGPSSYEQYF.